This is a list of T cell receptor beta chains from one sample in a study of blood T cell repertoires in COVID-19. Assay: immunoSEQ multiplex PCR; the TCRdb copy retains only in-frame clones and omits some. The sample has some 49,000 clones, roughly 80% seen once; the top ten hold less than 3%. Sequencing was done on a sample of peripheral blood. The receptors stem from an older woman with acute or convalescent COVID-19. CDR3s include the opening cysteine and the closing phenylalanine or tryptophan.

V gene: TRBV14
J gene: TRBJ1-1
CDR3 protein: CASSQGPGWNTEAFF

V gene: TRBV7-3
J gene: TRBJ1-2
CDR3 protein: CASSPGQAYGYTF

V gene: TRBV29-1
J gene: TRBJ2-1
CDR3 protein: CSVRGRGNEQFF

V gene: TRBV9
J gene: TRBJ1-5
CDR3 protein: CASSKGMGGQGQPQHF

V gene: TRBV2
J gene: TRBJ1-1
CDR3 protein: CASSENRGRWLF

V gene: TRBV19
J gene: TRBJ1-2
CDR3 protein: CASSMRGRIYGYTF

V gene: TRBV3-1/TRBV3-2
J gene: TRBJ2-7
CDR3 protein: CASGGATTYEQYF

V gene: TRBV5-1
J gene: TRBJ2-3
CDR3 protein: CASSLGQGLTDTQYF

V gene: TRBV5-6
J gene: TRBJ2-2
CDR3 protein: CASSPLRGRTGELFF

V gene: TRBV24-1
J gene: TRBJ1-4
CDR3 protein: CATSDPGQGNEKLFF

V gene: TRBV9
J gene: TRBJ2-3
CDR3 protein: CASGQGVDTQYF

V gene: TRBV14
J gene: TRBJ2-7
CDR3 protein: CASSQRGQGPYEQYF

V gene: TRBV5-3
J gene: TRBJ2-5
CDR3 protein: CARSLSGGETQYF

V gene: TRBV7-9
J gene: TRBJ2-3
CDR3 protein: CASSSLTRRDRSPTDTQYF

V gene: TRBV5-3
J gene: TRBJ1-5
CDR3 protein: CARSLATGRYQPQHF

V gene: TRBV7-9
J gene: TRBJ2-7
CDR3 protein: CASSRYPSYEQYF

V gene: TRBV6-5
J gene: TRBJ2-2
CDR3 protein: CASIPPGRNTGELFF

V gene: TRBV27
J gene: TRBJ1-2
CDR3 protein: CAISGGSSLYNYGYTF

V gene: TRBV27
J gene: TRBJ1-2
CDR3 protein: CASSLFGTGNYISYGYTF

V gene: TRBV15
J gene: TRBJ1-5
CDR3 protein: CATSADKGVNQPQHF

V gene: TRBV6-5
J gene: TRBJ1-1
CDR3 protein: CASSRLRGADTEAFF

V gene: TRBV19
J gene: TRBJ1-1
CDR3 protein: CASSIAADRGPFAFF

V gene: TRBV5-5
J gene: TRBJ1-2
CDR3 protein: CASRPGTGNYGYTF

V gene: TRBV13
J gene: TRBJ2-7
CDR3 protein: CASSFREYEQYF

V gene: TRBV19
J gene: TRBJ2-2
CDR3 protein: CASMPPLGQGNTGELFF

V gene: TRBV29-1
J gene: TRBJ1-2
CDR3 protein: CSVGGWDYGYTF

V gene: TRBV5-5
J gene: TRBJ1-1
CDR3 protein: CASTLGGRGLTEAFF

V gene: TRBV30
J gene: TRBJ2-7
CDR3 protein: CAGTPGGIFYEQYF

V gene: TRBV28
J gene: TRBJ2-1
CDR3 protein: CASKNMGQGAGNEQFF

V gene: TRBV10-3
J gene: TRBJ2-3
CDR3 protein: CAISVAGWGTDTQYF

V gene: TRBV18
J gene: TRBJ2-7
CDR3 protein: CASSPGQARTYEQYF

V gene: TRBV3-1/TRBV3-2
J gene: TRBJ2-5
CDR3 protein: CASSLIGTSRETQYF

V gene: TRBV27
J gene: TRBJ2-3
CDR3 protein: CASRERGGTDTQYF